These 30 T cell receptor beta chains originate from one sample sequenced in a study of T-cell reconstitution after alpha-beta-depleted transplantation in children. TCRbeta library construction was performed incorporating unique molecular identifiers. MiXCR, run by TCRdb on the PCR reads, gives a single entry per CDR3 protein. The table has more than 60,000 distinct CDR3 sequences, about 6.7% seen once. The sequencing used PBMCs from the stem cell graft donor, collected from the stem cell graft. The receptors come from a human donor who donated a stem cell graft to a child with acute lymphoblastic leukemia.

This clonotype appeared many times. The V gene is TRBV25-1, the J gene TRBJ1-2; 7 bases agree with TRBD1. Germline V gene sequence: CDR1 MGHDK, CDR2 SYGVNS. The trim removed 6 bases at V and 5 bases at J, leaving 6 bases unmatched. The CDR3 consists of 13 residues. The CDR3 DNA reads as TGTGCCAGCAGATCCGGGACAGAATATGGCTACACCTTC. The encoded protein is CASRSGTEYGYTF.

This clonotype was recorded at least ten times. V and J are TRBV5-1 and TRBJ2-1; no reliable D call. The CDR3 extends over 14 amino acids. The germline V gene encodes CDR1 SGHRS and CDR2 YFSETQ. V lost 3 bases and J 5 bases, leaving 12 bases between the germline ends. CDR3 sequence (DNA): TGCGCCAGCAGCTCCCAGACTGGAAACAATGAGCAGTTCTTC. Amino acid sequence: CASSSQTGNNEQFF. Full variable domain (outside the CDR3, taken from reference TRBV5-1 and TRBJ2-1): KAGVTQTPRYLIKTRGQQVTLSCSPISGHRSVSWYQQTPGQGLQFLFEYFSETQRNKGNFPGRFSGRQFSNSRSEMNVSTLELGDSALYLCASSSQTGNNEQFFGPGTRLTVL.

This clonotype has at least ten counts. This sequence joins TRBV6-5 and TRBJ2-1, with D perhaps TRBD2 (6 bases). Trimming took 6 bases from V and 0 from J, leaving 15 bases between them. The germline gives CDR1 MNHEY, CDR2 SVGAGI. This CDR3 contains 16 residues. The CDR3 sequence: CASRLVAGTSYNEQFF. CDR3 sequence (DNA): TGTGCCAGCAGGCTCGTCGCGGGGACCTCCTACAATGAGCAGTTCTTC.

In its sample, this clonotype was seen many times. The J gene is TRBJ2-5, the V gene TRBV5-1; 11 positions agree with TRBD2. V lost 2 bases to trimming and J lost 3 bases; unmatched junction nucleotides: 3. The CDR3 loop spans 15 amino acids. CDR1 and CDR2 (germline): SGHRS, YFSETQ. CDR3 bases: TGCGCCAGCAGCTTTAGCGGGAGGGGCGAAGAGACCCAGTACTTC. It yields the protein CASSFSGRGEETQYF.

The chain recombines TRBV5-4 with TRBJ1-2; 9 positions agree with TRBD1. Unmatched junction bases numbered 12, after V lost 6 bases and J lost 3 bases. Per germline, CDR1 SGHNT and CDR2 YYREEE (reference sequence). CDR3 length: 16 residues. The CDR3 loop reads CASTRDREAGYYGYTF. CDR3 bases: TGTGCCAGCACCCGGGACAGGGAGGCGGGGTACTATGGCTACACCTTC.

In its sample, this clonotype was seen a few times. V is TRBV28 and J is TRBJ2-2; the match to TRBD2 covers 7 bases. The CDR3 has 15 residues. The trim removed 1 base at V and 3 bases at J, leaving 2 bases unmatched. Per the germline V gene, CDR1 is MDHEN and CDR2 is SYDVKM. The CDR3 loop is CASSLSSGYTGELFF. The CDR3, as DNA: TGTGCCAGCAGTTTATCTAGCGGCTACACCGGGGAGCTGTTTTTT. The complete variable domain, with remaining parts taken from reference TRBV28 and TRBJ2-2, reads DVKVTQSSRYLVKRTGEKVFLECVQDMDHENMFWYRQDPGLGLRLIYFSYDVKMKEKGDIPEGYSVSREKKERFSLILESASTNQTSMYLCASSLSSGYTGELFFGEGSRLTVL.

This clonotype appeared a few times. In DNA form, the CDR3 reads TGTGCCAGCAGTCAGGGGTGGGAGCAGTTCTTC. It yields the protein CASSQGWEQFF. The chain carries TRBV12-3 or TRBV12-4 and TRBJ2-1, with D tentatively TRBD1 (6 bases). This CDR3 is 11 amino acids long. V dropped 5 bases and J dropped 10 bases, with 9 bases sitting between them.

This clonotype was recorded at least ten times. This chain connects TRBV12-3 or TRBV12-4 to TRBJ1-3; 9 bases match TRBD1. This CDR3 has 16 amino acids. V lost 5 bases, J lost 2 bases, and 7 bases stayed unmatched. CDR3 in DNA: TGTGCCAGCAGTCATGGGACAGGGTTGACTGGAAACACCATATATTTT. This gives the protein CASSHGTGLTGNTIYF.

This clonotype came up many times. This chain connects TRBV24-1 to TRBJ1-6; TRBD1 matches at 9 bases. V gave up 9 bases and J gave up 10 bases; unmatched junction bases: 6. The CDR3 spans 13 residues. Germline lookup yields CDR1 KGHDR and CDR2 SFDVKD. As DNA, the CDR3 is TGTGCCACCGCCCCGGGACAGGGATCACCCCTCCACTTT. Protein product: CATAPGQGSPLHF.

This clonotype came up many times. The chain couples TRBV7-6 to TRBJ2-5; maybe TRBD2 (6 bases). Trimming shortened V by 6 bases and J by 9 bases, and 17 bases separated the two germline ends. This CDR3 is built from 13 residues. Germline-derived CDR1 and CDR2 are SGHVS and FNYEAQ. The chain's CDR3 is CASSTLGGEAQYF. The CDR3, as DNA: TGTGCCAGCAGTACTCTCGGTGGGGAGGCCCAGTACTTC.

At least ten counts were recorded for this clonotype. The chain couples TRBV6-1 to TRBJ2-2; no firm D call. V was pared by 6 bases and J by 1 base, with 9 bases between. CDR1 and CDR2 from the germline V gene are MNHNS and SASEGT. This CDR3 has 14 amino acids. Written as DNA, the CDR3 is TGTGCCAGCAGCCAACTGTGGAACACCGGGGAGCTGTTTTTT. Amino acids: CASSQLWNTGELFF.

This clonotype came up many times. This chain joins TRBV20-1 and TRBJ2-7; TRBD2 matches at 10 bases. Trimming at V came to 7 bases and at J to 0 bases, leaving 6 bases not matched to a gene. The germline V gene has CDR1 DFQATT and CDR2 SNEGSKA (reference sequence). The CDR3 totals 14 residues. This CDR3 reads CSVSTSGRSYEQYF. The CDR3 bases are TGCAGTGTTTCGACTAGCGGGCGCTCCTACGAGCAGTACTTC.

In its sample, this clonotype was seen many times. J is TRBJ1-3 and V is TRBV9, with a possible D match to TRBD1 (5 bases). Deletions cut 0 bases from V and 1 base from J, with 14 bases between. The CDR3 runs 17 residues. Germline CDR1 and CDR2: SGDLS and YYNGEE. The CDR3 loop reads CASSVGSGGQSGNTIYF. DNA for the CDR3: TGTGCCAGCAGCGTAGGTTCCGGGGGTCAATCTGGAAACACCATATATTTT.

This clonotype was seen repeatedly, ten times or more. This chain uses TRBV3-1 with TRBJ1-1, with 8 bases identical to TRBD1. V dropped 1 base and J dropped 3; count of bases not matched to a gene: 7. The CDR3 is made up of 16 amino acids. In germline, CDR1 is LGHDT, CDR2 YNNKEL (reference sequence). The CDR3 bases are TGTGCCAGCAGCCAAGGGGCCGGGACAGGTGACACTGAAGCTTTCTTT. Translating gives CASSQGAGTGDTEAFF.

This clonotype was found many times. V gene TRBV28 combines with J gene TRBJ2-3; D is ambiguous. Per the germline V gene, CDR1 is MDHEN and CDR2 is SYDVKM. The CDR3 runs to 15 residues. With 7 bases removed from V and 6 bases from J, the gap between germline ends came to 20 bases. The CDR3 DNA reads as TGTGCCAGCATTCCACTCGGTCTTGCCTCCGATACGCAGTATTTT. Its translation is CASIPLGLASDTQYF.

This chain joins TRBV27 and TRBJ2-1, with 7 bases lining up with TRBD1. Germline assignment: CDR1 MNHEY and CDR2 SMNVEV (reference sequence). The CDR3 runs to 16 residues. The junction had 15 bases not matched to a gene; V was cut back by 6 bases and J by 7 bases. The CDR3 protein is CASRGVTGLVPNEQFF. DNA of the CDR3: TGTGCCAGCAGGGGGGTGACAGGGTTAGTGCCAAATGAGCAGTTCTTC.

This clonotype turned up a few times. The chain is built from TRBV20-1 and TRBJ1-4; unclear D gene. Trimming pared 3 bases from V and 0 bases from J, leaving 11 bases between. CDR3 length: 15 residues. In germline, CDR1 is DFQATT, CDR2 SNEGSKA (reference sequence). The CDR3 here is CSASSHISTNEKLFF. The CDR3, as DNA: TGCAGTGCTAGCTCCCACATCTCAACTAATGAAAAACTGTTTTTT.

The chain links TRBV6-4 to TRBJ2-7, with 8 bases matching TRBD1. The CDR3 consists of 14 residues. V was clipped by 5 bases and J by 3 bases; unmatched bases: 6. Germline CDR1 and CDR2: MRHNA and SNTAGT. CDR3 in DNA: TGTGCCAGCAGTACTTGGACAGGGAACTACGAGCAGTACTTC. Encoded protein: CASSTWTGNYEQYF.

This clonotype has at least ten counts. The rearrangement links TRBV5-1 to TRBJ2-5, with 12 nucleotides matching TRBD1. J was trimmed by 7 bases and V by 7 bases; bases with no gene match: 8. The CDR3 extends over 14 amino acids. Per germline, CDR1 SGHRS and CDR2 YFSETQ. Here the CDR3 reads CASRGQGAHRTQYF. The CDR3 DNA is TGCGCCAGCCGGGGACAGGGGGCGCATCGGACCCAGTACTTC.

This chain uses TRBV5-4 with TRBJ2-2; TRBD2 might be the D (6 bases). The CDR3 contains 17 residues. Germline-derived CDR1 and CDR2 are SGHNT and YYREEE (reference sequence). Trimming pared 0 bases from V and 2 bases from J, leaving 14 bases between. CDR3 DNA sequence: TGTGCCAGCAGCTTGGCCAGGTCTGGGACTAACACCGGGGAGCTGTTTTTT. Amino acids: CASSLARSGTNTGELFF.

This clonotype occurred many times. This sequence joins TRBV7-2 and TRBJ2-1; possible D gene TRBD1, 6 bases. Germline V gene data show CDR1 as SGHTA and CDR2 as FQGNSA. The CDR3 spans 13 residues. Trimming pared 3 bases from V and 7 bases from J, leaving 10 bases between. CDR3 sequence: CASSFIRGNEQFF. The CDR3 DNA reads TGTGCCAGCAGCTTCATTAGGGGGAATGAGCAGTTCTTC.

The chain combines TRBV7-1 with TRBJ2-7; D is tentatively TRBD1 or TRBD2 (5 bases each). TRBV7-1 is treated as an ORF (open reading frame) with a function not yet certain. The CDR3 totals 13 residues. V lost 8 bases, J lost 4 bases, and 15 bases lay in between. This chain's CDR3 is CASGPGTGYEQYF. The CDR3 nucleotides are TGTGCCAGCGGCCCAGGGACGGGATACGAGCAGTACTTC.

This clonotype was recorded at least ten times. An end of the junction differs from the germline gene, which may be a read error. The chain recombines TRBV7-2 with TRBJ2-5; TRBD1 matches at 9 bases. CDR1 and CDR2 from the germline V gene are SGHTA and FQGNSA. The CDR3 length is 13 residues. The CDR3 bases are TGCGCCAGCAGAAGGACAGGGGAAGAGGCCCAGTACTTC. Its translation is CASRRTGEEAQYF.

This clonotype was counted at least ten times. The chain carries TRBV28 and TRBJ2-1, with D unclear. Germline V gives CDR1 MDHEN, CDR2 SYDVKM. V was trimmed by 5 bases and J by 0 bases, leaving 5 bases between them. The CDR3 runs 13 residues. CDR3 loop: CASSRGSYNEQFF. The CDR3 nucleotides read TGTGCCAGCAGTCGCGGCTCCTACAATGAGCAGTTCTTC.

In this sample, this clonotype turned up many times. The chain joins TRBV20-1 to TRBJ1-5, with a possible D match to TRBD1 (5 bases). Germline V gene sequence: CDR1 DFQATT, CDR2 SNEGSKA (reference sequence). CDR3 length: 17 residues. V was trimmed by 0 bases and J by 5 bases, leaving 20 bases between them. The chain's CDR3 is CSARDVVRGDKDQPQHF. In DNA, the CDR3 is TGCAGTGCTAGAGATGTTGTTAGAGGGGATAAGGATCAGCCCCAGCATTTT.

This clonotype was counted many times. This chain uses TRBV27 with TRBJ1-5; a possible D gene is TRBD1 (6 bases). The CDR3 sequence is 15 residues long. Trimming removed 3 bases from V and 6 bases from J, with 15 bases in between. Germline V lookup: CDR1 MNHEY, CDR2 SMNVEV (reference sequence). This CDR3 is CASSFRGGAGQPQHF. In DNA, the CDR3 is TGTGCCAGCAGTTTCCGAGGGGGGGCCGGTCAGCCCCAGCATTTT.

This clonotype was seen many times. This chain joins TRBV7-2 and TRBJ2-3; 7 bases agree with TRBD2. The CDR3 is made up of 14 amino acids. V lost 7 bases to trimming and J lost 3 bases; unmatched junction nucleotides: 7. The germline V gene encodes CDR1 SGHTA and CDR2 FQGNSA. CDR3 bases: TGTGCCAGCATCTCCCAGCGGGGTACAGATACGCAGTATTTT. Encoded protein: CASISQRGTDTQYF.

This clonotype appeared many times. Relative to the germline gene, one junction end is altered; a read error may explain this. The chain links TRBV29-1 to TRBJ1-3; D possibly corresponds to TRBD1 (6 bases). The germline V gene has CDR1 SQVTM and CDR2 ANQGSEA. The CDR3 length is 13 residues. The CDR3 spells CSVETGTGSTIYF. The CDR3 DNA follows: TGCAGCGTTGAAACAGGGACCGGAAGCACCATATATTTT.

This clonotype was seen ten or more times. This CDR3 reads CASSQGRGQVDEKLFF. In nucleotides, the CDR3 is TGTGCCAGCAGCCAAGGGAGGGGGCAGGTTGATGAAAAACTGTTTTTT. The chain is built from TRBV4-2 and TRBJ1-4; 7 bases agree with TRBD1. This CDR3 contains 16 residues. Germline V gene lookup returns CDR1 LGHNA and CDR2 YNFKEQ. J was trimmed by 6 bases and V by 1 base; bases with no gene match: 8.

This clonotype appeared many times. The CDR3 is CASSPRTVYNEQFF. CDR3 nucleotides: TGTGCCAGCAGCCCCCGGACAGTCTACAATGAGCAGTTCTTC. The chain combines TRBV7-2 with TRBJ2-1; perhaps TRBD1 as D (6 bases). The germline CDR1 and CDR2 sequences are SGHTA and FQGNSA. The V gene lost 5 bases and the J gene lost 3 bases, with 11 bases spanning the gap. The CDR3 spans 14 residues.